The entry below describes one T cell receptor (beta chain). The sample comes from a study of PD-1 blockade in mismatch repair-deficient tumors. In the study overall: Enrolled about 2013-2017, patients had progressing, pretreated mismatch repair-deficient cancers of about twelve types.

The data were produced by immunoSEQ multiplex PCR, yet TCRdb's version contains in-frame clones alone and is incomplete. The sample holds 60,000 to 65,000 clones, 88% seen once. This CDR3 contains 14 residues. Germline V gene sequence: CDR1 SGHAT, CDR2 FQNNGV. With 4 bases clipped from V and 6 bases from J, the junction kept 9 bases outside the gene matches. The clonotype originates from an adult with mismatch repair-deficient cancer. The sample here was peripheral blood, taken 52 weeks after starting pembrolizumab. The V and J genes are TRBV11-2 and TRBJ2-7, with 7 positions matching TRBD1. CDR3 amino acids: CASSSVRGQGEQYF. In nucleotides, the CDR3 is TGTGCCAGCAGCTCAGTGAGGGGGCAAGGCGAGCAGTACTTC.